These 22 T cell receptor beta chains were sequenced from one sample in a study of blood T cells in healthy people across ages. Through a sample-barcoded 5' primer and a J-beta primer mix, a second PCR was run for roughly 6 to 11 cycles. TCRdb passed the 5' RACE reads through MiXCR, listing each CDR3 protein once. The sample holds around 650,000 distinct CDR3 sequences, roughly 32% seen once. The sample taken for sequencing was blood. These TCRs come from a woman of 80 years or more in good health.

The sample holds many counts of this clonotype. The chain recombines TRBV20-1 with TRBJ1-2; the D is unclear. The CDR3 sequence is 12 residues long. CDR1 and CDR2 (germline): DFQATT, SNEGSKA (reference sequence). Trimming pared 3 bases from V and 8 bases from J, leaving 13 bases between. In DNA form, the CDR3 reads TGCAGTGCTAGGGTAGTAGGATGGGGCTACACCTTC. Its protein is CSARVVGWGYTF.

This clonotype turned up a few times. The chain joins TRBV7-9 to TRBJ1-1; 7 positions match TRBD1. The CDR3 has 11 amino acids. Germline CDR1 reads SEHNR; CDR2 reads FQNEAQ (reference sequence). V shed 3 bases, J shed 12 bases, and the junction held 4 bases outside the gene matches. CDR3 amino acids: CASSFGQDPFF. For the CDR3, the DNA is TGTGCCAGCAGCTTTGGACAGGACCCTTTCTTT.

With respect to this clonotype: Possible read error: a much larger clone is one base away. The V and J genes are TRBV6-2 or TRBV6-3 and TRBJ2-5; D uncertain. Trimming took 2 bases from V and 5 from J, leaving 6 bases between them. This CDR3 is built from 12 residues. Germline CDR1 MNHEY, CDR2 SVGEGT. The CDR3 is CASSYPRETQYF. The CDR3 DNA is TGTGCCAGCAGTTACCCCCGGGAGACCCAGTACTTC.

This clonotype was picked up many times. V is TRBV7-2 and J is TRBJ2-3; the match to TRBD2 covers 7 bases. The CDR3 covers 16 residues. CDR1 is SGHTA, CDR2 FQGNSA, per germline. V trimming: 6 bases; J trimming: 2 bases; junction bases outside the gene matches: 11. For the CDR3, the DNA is TGTGCCAGCAGTCGTAGGGCGGGGGAGAACACAGATACGCAGTATTTT. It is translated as CASSRRAGENTDTQYF.

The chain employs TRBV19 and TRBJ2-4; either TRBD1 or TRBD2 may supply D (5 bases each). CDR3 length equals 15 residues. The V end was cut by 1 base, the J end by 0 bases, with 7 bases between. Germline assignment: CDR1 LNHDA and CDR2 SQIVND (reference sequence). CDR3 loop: CASSIVGVAKNIQYF. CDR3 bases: TGTGCCAGTAGTATAGTGGGGGTAGCCAAAAACATTCAGTACTTC.

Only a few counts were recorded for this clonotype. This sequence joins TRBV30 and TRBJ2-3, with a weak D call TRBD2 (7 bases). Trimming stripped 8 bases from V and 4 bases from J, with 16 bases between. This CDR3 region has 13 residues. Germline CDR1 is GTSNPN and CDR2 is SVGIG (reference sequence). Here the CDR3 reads CALGGGGADTQYF. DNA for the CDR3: TGTGCCCTCGGGGGAGGGGGGGCAGATACGCAGTATTTT.

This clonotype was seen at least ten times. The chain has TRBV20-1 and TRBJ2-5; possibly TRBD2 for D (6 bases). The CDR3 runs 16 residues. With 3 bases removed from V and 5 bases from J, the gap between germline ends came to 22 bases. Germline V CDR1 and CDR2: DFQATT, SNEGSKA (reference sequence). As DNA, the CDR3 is TGCAGTGCTAGGGCTGACTGGCTAGCGACGAAGGAGACCCAGTACTTC. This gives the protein CSARADWLATKETQYF.

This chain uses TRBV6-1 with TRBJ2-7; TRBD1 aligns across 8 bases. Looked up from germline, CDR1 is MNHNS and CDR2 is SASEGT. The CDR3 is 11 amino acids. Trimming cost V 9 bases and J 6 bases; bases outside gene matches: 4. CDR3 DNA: TGTGCCAGTCGGACAGGGTTCGAGCAGTACTTC. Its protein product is CASRTGFEQYF.

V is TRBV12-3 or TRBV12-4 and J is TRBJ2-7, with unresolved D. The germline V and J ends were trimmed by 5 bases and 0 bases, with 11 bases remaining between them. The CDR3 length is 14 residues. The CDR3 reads CASSPGRSSYEQYF. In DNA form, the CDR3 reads TGTGCCAGCAGTCCAGGACGGAGCTCCTACGAGCAGTACTTC.

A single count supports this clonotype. The CDR3, as DNA: TGTGCCAGCAGCCCTCCGAGACAGGTCCAAGGGCAGTTCTTC. It yields the protein CASSPPRQVQGQFF. The rearrangement joins TRBV7-9 to TRBJ2-1; possibly TRBD1 for D (6 bases). Germline assignment: CDR1 SEHNR and CDR2 FQNEAQ (reference sequence). The length of the CDR3 is 14 residues. V lost 5 bases and J 12 bases, leaving 20 bases between the germline ends.

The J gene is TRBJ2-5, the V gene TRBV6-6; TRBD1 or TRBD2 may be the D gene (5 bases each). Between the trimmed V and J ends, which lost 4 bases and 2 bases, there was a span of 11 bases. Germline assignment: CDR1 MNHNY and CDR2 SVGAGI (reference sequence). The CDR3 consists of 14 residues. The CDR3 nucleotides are TGTGCCAGCAGTTTAATGGGACCTCAAGAGACCCAGTACTTC. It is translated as CASSLMGPQETQYF.

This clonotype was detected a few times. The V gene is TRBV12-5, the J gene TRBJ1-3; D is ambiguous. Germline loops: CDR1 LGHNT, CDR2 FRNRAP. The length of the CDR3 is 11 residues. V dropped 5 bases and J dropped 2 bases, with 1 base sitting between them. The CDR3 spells CASGPGNTIYF. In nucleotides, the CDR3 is TGTGCTAGTGGTCCTGGAAACACCATATATTTT. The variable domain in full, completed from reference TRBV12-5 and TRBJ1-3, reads DARVTQTPRHKVTEMGQEVTMRCQPILGHNTVFWYRQTMMQGLELLAYFRNRAPLDDSGMPKDRFSAEMPDATLATLKIQPSEPRDSAVYFCASGPGNTIYFGEGSWLTVV.

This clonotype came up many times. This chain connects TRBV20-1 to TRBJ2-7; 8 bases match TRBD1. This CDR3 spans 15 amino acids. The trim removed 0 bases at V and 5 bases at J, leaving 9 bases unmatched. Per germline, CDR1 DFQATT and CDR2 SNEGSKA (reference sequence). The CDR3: CSARDSDRVGHEQYF. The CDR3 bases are TGCAGTGCTAGAGACTCGGACAGGGTGGGCCACGAGCAGTACTTC.

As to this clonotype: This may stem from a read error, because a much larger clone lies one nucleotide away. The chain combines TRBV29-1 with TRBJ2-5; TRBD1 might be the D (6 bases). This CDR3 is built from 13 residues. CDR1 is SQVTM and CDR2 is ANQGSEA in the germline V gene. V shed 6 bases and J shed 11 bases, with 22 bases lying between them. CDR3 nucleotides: TGCAGCGTCGGGACAATCGGCGTCAATGAGCAGTACTTC. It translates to CSVGTIGVNEQYF.

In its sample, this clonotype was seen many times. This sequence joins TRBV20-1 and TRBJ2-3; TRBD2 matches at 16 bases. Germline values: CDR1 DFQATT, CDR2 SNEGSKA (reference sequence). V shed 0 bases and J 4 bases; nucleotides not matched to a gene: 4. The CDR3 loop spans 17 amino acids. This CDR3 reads CSARDRGLAGGPDTQYF. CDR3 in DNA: TGCAGTGCTAGAGATCGGGGACTAGCGGGGGGGCCAGATACGCAGTATTTT.

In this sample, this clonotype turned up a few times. The DNA for the CDR3 is TGTGCCTGGAGTGTAGACAGGAGCAATTCACCCCTCCACTTT. Translating gives CAWSVDRSNSPLHF. V is TRBV30 and J is TRBJ1-6; D is perhaps TRBD1 (6 bases). V was shortened by 0 bases and J by 7 bases, with 10 bases between the two germline ends. Germline CDR1 GTSNPN, CDR2 SVGIG (reference sequence). This CDR3 is built from 14 residues. Supplemented by reference TRBV30 and TRBJ1-6, the full variable domain reads SQTIHQWPATLVQPVGSPLSLECTVEGTSNPNLYWYRQAAGRGLQLLFYSVGIGQISSEVPQNLSASRPQDRQFILSSKKLLLSDSGFYLCAWSVDRSNSPLHFGNGTRLTVT.

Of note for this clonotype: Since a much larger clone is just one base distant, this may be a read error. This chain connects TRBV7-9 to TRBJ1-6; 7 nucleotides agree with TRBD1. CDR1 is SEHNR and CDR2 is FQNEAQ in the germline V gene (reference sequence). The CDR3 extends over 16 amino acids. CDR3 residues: CASSSAQGTGDSPLRF. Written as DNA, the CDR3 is TGTGCCAGCAGTTCCGCGCAGGGAACAGGGGATTCACCCCTCCGCTTT.

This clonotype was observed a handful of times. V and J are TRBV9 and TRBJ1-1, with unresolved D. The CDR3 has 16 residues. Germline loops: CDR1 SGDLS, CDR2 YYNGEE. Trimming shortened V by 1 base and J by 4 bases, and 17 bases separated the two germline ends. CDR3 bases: TGTGCCAGCAGCGTAAAGGCAGCCGACCTGGGCACTGAAGCTTTCTTT. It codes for CASSVKAADLGTEAFF.

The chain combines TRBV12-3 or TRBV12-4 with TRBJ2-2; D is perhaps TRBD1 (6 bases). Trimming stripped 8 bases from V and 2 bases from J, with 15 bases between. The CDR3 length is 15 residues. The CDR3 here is CASLAWGTNTGELFF. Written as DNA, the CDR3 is TGTGCCAGCTTGGCCTGGGGGACAAACACCGGGGAGCTGTTTTTT.

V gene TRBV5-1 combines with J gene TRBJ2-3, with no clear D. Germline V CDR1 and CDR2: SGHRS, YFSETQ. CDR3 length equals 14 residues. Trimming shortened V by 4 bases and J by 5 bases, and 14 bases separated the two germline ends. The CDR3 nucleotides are TGCGCCAGCAGCCCCGGTTTTGGTGTAGATACGCAGTATTTT. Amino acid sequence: CASSPGFGVDTQYF.

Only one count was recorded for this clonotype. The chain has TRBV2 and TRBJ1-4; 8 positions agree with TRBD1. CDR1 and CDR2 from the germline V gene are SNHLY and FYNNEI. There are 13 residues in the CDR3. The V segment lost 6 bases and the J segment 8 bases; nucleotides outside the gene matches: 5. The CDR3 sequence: CASSRGLLEKLFF. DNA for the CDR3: TGTGCCAGCAGCAGGGGGCTATTGGAAAAACTGTTTTTT.

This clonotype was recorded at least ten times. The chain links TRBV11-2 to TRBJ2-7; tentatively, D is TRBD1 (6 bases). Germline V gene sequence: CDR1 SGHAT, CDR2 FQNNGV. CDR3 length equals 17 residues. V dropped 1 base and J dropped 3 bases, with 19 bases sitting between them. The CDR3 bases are TGTGCCAGCAGCTTAGGACCTTCAGGGGTTGCGAACTACGAGCAGTACTTC. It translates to CASSLGPSGVANYEQYF.